This TCR beta chain was identified in a study of shared clonotypes between healthy human individuals. About the research overall: Each donor's CD8 memory used one plate, CD8 naive two, each CD4 subset three. General study points: Naive subsets generally exceeded memory subsets in estimated richness.

Comment on this clone: The antigen remains unidentified. Other nucleotide sequences in the sample specify the same CDR3.

The data were produced by immunoSEQ multiplex PCR, yet TCRdb's version contains in-frame clones alone and is incomplete. The sample holds about 2.4 million clones, roughly 93% seen once. V lost 2 bases and J 4 bases, leaving 6 bases between the germline ends. Germline values: CDR1 KGHSH, CDR2 LQKENI. The CDR3 is made up of 13 amino acids. This receptor was obtained from a young man in good health. Some clones in this sample may be carry-over from other donors' samples. This chain links TRBV18 with TRBJ1-5; D not resolved. The sequenced material came from naive CD4+ T cells from PBMCs. This sample's subset: CD45RA+ positively selected. The CDR3 nucleotides read TGTGCCAGCTCACCAGGGGATAATCAGCCCCAGCATTTT. Its protein is CASSPGDNQPQHF. The variable domain in full, completed from reference TRBV18 and TRBJ1-5, reads NAGVMQNPRHLVRRRGQEARLRCSPMKGHSHVYWYRQLPEEGLKFMVYLQKENIIDESGMPKERFSAEFPKEGPSILRIQQVVRGDSAAYFCASSPGDNQPQHFGDGTRLSIL.